Shown below are 10 T cell receptor beta chains from a single sample sequenced in a study of beta chain features in type 1 diabetes. Study-wide results and caveats: When Type 1 diabetes patients were examined, their TCRB CDR3s proved moderately but significantly shorter in all four CD4+ subsets.

No antigens are known for them. cDNA synthesis used the whole RNA isolate, giving expressed TCRB sequences. The protocol was immunoSEQ multiplex PCR, while the TCRdb copy is restricted to in-frame clones and leaves out a portion. The table has roughly 180,000 clones, about 8% seen once. Sequencing used central memory CD4+ T cells from blood. The source is a middle-aged woman with type 1 diabetes.

This clone came up a few times. The same CDR3 is also encoded by other DNA sequences in this sample. The rearrangement joins TRBV28 to TRBJ2-7; D is perhaps TRBD1 (5 bases). Germline CDR1 and CDR2: MDHEN and SYDVKM. The CDR3 is 15 amino acids. Trimming left V 1 base short and J 0 bases short, with 10 bases between. CDR3 in amino acids: CASSLYQGGSYEQYF. Written as DNA, the CDR3 is TGTGCCAGCAGTTTATACCAGGGCGGCTCCTACGAGCAGTACTTC.

Only a few counts were recorded for this clone. The chain links TRBV2 to TRBJ2-7, with 9 bases identical to TRBD1. Looked up from germline, CDR1 is SNHLY and CDR2 is FYNNEI. The CDR3 loop spans 14 amino acids. V was pared by 3 bases and J by 4 bases, with 4 bases of the junction left unmatched. As DNA, the CDR3 is TGTGCCAGCAGTGAGACAGGGGGGGGATACGAGCAGTACTTC. It codes for CASSETGGGYEQYF.

The rearrangement uses TRBV11-2 and TRBJ2-5; no clear D gene. CDR3 size: 13 residues. Germline assignment: CDR1 SGHAT and CDR2 FQNNGV. Trimming shortened V by 4 bases and J by 7 bases, and 13 bases separated the two germline ends. CDR3 in amino acids: CASSWPGSGTQYF. DNA for the CDR3: TGTGCCAGCAGCTGGCCAGGCTCAGGGACCCAGTACTTC. Supplemented by reference TRBV11-2 and TRBJ2-5, the full variable domain reads EAGVAQSPRYKIIEKRQSVAFWCNPISGHATLYWYQQILGQGPKLLIQFQNNGVVDDSQLPKDRFSAERLKGVDSTLKIQPAKLEDSAVYLCASSWPGSGTQYFGPGTRLLVL.

The CDR3 region has the DNA TGTGCCAGTAGGGGAACAGGGGCAGATACGCAGTATTTT. It encodes CASRGTGADTQYF. The V gene is TRBV19, the J gene TRBJ2-3, with TRBD1 identical over 7 bases. The CDR3 extends over 13 amino acids. V lost 6 bases and J lost 4; bases outside the gene matches: 4. Germline V gene data show CDR1 as LNHDA and CDR2 as SQIVND (reference sequence).

The chain carries TRBV2 and TRBJ1-1; D unclear. The CDR3 has 13 residues. CDR1 is SNHLY and CDR2 is FYNNEI in the germline V gene. V was cut by 1 base and J by 3 bases, with 6 bases left in between. Here the CDR3 DNA reads TGTGCCAGCAGTGAAGAACGGGACACTGAAGCTTTCTTT. This codes for CASSEERDTEAFF.

This clone was counted ten times or more. The chain joins TRBV28 to TRBJ1-1, with TRBD1 matching over 7 bases. This CDR3 region has 12 residues. After removal of 8 bases from V and 5 bases from J, the junction contained 5 bases not matched to a gene. Germline V CDR1 and CDR2: MDHEN, SYDVKM. This chain's CDR3 is CASATGRTEAFF. Written as DNA, the CDR3 is TGTGCCAGCGCGACAGGGAGGACTGAAGCTTTCTTT. The full variable domain, rest sourced from reference TRBV28 and TRBJ1-1, is DVKVTQSSRYLVKRTGEKVFLECVQDMDHENMFWYRQDPGLGLRLIYFSYDVKMKEKGDIPEGYSVSREKKERFSLILESASTNQTSMYLCASATGRTEAFFGQGTRLTVV.

This clone was observed a few times. This rearrangement joins TRBV19 to TRBJ2-1; TRBD2 might be the D (7 bases). The CDR3 spans 15 residues. From germline, CDR1 is LNHDA and CDR2 SQIVND (reference sequence). The V end was cut by 0 bases, the J end by 8 bases, with 14 bases between. CDR3 protein: CASSIEGRGAYEQFF. For the CDR3, the DNA is TGTGCCAGTAGTATAGAAGGGAGGGGGGCATATGAGCAGTTCTTC.

The V call is TRBV7-2, the J call TRBJ2-1; 7 bases are a match to TRBD1. Germline CDR1 and CDR2: SGHTA and FQGNSA. The ends lost 5 bases at V and 6 bases at J; junction bases unmatched: 7. This CDR3 comprises 14 residues. The CDR3 loop reads CASSQGRDSNEQFF. CDR3 bases: TGTGCCAGCAGCCAAGGTCGGGACAGCAATGAGCAGTTCTTC.

The chain employs TRBV5-5 and TRBJ2-6; 7 bases map to TRBD1. Germline-derived CDR1 and CDR2 are SGHKS and YYEKEE (reference sequence). This CDR3 is built from 15 residues. With V trimmed by 4 bases and J by 2 bases, 3 bases remained unmatched. CDR3 residues: CASSGDRAGANVLTF. The DNA of the CDR3 is TGTGCCAGCAGCGGCGACAGGGCTGGGGCCAACGTCCTGACTTTC. Full variable domain (rest looked up from reference TRBV5-5 and TRBJ2-6): DAGVTQSPTHLIKTRGQQVTLRCSPISGHKSVSWYQQVLGQGPQFIFQYYEKEERGRGNFPDRFSARQFPNYSSELNVNALLLGDSALYLCASSGDRAGANVLTFGAGSRLTVL.

J is TRBJ1-1 and V is TRBV7-9; no clear D gene. Germline lookup yields CDR1 SEHNR and CDR2 FQNEAQ (reference sequence). V was pared by 0 bases and J by 0 bases, with 5 bases between. The CDR3 runs to 14 residues. This CDR3 is CASSLAIMNTEAFF. The CDR3 region has the DNA TGTGCCAGCAGCTTAGCAATCATGAACACTGAAGCTTTCTTT.